Below, 4 T cell receptor beta chains from the same sample are listed, as sequenced in a study of regulatory T cells in long-lasting Graves disease. The time point denotes: newly diagnosed GD, antithyroid drugs for less than 3 months. PBMCs provided the RNA from which the TCR library was made. Libraries of TCR beta came from iRepertoire HTBI primers plus Arm-PCR of CDR3 regions. TCRdb independently ran MiXCR on the multiplex PCR reads; one entry per CDR3 protein. Of approximately 470,000 distinct CDR3 sequences detected, under 20% appear once; the ten largest clones hold more than 9%. These sequences were also reported in another study, on T cells in Graves' hyperthyroidism and ophthalmopathy.

Sequenced material: peripheral blood mononuclear cells (PBMCs), taken at new diagnosis, from a patient treated with antithyroid drugs. The receptors come from a man aged 35-49 years with Graves disease.

Written as DNA, the CDR3 is TGCAGCGTTGACCCAGGGGCCACCGGGGAGCTGTTTTTT. Encoded protein: CSVDPGATGELFF. The J gene is TRBJ2-2, the V gene TRBV29-1, with D possibly TRBD1 on 6 matching bases. V was clipped by 3 bases and J by 4 bases, with 9 bases between them. The CDR3 covers 13 residues. In germline, CDR1 is SQVTM, CDR2 ANQGSEA.

There are many counts of this clonotype. Here the CDR3 DNA reads TGTGCCAGCGTCGACAGCTCCTACGAGCAGTACTTC. This translates into CASVDSSYEQYF. V and J are TRBV2 and TRBJ2-7, with D possibly being TRBD1 (5 bases). V was pared by 8 bases and J by 0 bases, with 8 bases between. The CDR3 is made up of 12 amino acids. The germline V gene has CDR1 SNHLY and CDR2 FYNNEI.

This clonotype has at least ten counts. The chain joins TRBV29-1 to TRBJ2-7; possible D gene TRBD2, 6 bases. Looked up from germline, CDR1 is SQVTM and CDR2 is ANQGSEA. Trimming removed 6 bases from V and 1 base from J, with 13 bases in between. This CDR3 is 13 amino acids long. CDR3 DNA: TGCAGCGTGAGGGGCGGGAAGTCCTACGAGCAGTACTTC. Its translation: CSVRGGKSYEQYF.

In regard to this clonotype: Given a much more abundant clone one base away, this may be a read error. The CDR3 is CASSPWTGVEQFF. In DNA, the CDR3 is TGTGCCAGCAGCCCGTGGACAGGGGTCGAGCAGTTCTTC. This chain links TRBV7-9 with TRBJ2-1; 9 nucleotides line up with TRBD1. This CDR3 spans 13 amino acids. Germline-derived CDR1 and CDR2 are SEHNR and FQNEAQ (reference sequence). J gave up 10 bases and V 5 bases, and 6 bases lay outside the gene matches.